The T cell receptor (beta chain) under discussion was sequenced for a study of T cells after yellow fever vaccination. This clonotype showed up just a few times. CDR1 MDHEN and CDR2 SYDVKM come from the germline V gene. The V end lost 5 bases, the J end lost 2 bases, and 17 bases lay between the germline ends. The CDR3 spans 16 residues. TCRdb called the 5' RACE reads again in MiXCR, with one record for every CDR3 protein. The sample consists of under 600,000 distinct CDR3 sequences, 13% of them appearing once. The V gene is TRBV28, the J gene TRBJ2-3; D possibly matches TRBD1 or TRBD2 (5 bases each). Sequences were derived from PBMCs, sampled on the day of the yellow fever booster vaccination. This sequence was found in a young man who received the YFV17D yellow fever vaccine. CDR3 nucleotide sequence: TGTGCCAGCAGTACCCCCGGGACCTCCATCACAGATACGCAGTATTTT. Its protein product is CASSTPGTSITDTQYF.